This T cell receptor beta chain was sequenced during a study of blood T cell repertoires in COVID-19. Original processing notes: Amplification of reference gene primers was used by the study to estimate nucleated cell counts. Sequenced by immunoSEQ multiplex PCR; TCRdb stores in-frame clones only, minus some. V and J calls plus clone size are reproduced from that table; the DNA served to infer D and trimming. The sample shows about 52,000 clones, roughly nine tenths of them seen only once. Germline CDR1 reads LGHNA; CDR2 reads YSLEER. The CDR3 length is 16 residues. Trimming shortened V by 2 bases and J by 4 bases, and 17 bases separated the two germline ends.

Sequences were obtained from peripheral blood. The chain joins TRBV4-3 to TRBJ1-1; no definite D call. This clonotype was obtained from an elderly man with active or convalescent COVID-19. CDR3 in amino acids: CASSQIHSARATEAFF. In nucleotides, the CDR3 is TGCGCCAGCAGCCAAATACATTCGGCTAGAGCCACTGAAGCTTTCTTT.